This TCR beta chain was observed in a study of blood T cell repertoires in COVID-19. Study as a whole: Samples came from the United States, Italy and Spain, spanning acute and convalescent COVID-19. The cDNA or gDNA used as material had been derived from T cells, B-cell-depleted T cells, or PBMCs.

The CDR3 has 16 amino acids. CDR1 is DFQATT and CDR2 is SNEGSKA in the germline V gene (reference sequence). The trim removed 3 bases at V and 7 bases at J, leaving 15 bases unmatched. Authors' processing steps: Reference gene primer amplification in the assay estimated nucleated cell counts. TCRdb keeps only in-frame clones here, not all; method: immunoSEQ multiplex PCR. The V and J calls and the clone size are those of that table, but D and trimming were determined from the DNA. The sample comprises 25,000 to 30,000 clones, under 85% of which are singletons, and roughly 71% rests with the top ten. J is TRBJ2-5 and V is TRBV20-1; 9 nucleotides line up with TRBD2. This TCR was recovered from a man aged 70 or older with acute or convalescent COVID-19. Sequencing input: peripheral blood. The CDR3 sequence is CSASVSGSGRSRTQYF. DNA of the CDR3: TGCAGTGCTAGTGTGTCGGGTAGCGGGAGATCCAGGACCCAGTACTTC.